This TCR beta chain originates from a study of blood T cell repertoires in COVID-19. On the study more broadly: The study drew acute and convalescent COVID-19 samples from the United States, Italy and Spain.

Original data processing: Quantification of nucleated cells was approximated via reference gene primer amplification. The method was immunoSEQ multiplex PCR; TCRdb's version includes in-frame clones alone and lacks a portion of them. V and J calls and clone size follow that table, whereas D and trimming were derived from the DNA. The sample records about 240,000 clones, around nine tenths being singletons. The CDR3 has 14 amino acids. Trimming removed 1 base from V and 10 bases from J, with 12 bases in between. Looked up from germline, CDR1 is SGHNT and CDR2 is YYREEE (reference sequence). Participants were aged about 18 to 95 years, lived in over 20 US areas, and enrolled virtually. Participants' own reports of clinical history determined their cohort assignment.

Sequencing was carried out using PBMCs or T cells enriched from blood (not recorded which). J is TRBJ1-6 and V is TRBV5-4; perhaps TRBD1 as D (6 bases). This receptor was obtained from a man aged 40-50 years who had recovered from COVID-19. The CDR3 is CASSLWGLGSPLHF. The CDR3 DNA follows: TGTGCCAGCAGCTTGTGGGGGCTAGGGTCACCCCTCCACTTT.